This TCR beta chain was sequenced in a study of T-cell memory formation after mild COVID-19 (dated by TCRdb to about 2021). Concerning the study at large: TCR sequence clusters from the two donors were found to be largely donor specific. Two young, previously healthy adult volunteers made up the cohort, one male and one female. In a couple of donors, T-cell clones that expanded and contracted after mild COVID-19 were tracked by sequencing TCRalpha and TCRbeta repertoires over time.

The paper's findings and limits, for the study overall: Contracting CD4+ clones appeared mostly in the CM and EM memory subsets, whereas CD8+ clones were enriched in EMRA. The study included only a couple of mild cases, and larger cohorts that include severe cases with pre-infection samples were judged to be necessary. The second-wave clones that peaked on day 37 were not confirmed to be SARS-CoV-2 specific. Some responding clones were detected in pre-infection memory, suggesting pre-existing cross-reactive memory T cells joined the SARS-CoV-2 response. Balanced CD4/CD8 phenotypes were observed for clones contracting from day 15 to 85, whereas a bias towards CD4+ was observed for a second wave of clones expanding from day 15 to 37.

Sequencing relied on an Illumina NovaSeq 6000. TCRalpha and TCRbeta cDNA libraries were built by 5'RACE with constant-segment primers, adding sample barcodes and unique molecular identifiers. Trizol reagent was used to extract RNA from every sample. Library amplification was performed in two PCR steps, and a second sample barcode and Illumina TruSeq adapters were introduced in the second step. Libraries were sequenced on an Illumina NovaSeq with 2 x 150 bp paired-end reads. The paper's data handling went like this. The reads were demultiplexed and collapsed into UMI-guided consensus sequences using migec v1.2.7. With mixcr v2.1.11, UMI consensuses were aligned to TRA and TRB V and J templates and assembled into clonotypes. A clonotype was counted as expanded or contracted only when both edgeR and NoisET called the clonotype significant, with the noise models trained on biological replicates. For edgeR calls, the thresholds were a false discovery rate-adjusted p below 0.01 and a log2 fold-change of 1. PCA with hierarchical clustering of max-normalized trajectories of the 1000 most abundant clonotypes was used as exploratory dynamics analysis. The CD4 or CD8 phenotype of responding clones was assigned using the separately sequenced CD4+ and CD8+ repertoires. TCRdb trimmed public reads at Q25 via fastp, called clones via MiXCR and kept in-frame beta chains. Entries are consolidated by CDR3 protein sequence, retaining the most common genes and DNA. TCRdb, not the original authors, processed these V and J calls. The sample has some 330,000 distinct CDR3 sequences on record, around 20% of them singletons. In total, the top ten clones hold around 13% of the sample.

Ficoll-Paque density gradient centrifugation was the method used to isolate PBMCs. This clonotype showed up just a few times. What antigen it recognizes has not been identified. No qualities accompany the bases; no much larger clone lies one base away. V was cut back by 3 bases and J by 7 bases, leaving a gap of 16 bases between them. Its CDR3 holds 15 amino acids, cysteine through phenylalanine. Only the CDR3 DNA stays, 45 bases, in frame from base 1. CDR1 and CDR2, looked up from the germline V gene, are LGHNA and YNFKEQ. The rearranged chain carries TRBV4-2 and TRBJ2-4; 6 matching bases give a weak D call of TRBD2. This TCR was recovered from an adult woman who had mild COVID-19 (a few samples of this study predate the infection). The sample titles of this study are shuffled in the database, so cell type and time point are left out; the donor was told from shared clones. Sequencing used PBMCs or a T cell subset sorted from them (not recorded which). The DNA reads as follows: TGTGCCAGCAGCCATGGGGACGGGAGTGGTAACATTCAGTACTTC. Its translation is CASSHGDGSGNIQYF.